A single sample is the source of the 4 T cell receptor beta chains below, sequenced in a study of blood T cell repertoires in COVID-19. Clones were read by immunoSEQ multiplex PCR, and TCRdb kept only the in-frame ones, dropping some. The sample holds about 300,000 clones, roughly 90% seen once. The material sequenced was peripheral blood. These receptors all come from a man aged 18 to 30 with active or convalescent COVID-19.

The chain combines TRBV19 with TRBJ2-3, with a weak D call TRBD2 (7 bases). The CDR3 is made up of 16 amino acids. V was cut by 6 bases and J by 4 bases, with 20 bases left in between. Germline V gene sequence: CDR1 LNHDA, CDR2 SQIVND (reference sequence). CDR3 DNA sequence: TGTGCCAGTAGCGCGGGGGCCCCCAGTCGTCCAGATACGCAGTATTTT. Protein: CASSAGAPSRPDTQYF. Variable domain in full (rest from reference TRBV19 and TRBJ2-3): DGGITQSPKYLFRKEGQNVTLSCEQNLNHDAMYWYRQDPGQGLRLIYYSQIVNDFQKGDIAEGYSVSREKKESFPLTVTSAQKNPTAFYLCASSAGAPSRPDTQYFGPGTRLTVL.

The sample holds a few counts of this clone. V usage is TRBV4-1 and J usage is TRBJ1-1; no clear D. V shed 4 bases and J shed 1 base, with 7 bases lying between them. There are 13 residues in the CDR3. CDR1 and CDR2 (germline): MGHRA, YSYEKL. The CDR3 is CASSPEPNTEAFF. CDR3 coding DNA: TGCGCCAGCAGCCCTGAGCCGAACACTGAAGCTTTCTTT.

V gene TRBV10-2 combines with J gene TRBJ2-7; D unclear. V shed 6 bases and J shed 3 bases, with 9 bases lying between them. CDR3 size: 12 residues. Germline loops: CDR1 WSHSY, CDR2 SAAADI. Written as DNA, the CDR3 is TGCGCCAGCAGGAATGAGCGCTACGAGCAGTACTTC. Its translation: CASRNERYEQYF.

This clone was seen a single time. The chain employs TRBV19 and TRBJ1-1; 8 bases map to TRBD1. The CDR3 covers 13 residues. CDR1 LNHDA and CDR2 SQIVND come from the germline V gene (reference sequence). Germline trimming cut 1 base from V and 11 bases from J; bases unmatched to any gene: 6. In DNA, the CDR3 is TGTGCCAGTAGTATAGGACCGGGACAGGTGGCTTTCTTT. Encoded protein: CASSIGPGQVAFF.